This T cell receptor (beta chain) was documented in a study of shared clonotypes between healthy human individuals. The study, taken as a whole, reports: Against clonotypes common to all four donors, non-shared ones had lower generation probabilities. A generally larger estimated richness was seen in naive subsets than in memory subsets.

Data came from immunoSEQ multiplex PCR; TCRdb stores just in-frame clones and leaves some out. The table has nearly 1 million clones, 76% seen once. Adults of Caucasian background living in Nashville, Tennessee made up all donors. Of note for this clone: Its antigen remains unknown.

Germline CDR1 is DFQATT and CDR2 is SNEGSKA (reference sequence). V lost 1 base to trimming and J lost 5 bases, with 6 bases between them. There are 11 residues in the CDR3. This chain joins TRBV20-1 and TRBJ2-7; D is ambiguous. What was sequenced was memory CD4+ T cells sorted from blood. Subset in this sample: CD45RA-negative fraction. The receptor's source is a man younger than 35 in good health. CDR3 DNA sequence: TGCAGTGCTAGAGTATCCCACGAGCAGTACTTC. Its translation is CSARVSHEQYF.